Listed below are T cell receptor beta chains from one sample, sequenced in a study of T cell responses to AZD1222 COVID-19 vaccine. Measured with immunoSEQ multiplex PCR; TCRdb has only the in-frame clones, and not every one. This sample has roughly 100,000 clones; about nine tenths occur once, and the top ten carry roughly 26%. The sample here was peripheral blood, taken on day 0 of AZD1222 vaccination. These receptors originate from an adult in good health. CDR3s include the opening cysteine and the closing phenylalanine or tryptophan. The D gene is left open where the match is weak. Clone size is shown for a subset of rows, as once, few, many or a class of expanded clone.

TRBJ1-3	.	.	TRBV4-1	CASSQFTDNSGNTIYF	TGCGCCAGCAGCCAATTTACCGACAACTCTGGAAACACCATATATTTT
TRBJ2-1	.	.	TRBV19	CASSITPGSYNEQFF	TGTGCCAGTAGTATAACTCCAGGGTCATACAATGAGCAGTTCTTC
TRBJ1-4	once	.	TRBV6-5	CASSYGRRDEKLFF	TGTGCCAGCAGTTACGGGCGGCGGGATGAAAAACTGTTTTTT
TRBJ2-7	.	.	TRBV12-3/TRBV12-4	CASSLGYEQYF	TGTGCCAGCAGTTTGGGGTACGAGCAGTACTTC
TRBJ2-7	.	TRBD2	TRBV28	CASSLGGGYEQYF	TGTGCCAGCAGTCTGGGGGGGGGCTACGAGCAGTACTTC
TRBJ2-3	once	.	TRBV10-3	CAIKTAGSTDTQYF	TGTGCCATCAAAACGGCAGGGAGCACAGATACGCAGTATTTT
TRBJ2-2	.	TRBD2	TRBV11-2	CASSLGLAGKTGELFF	TGTGCCAGCAGCTTAGGACTAGCGGGAAAGACCGGGGAGCTGTTTTTT
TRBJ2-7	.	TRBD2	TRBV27	CASSTTSGSRNEQYF	TGTGCCAGCAGTACCACTAGCGGGAGTCGAAACGAGCAGTACTTC
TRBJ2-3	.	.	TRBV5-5	CASAWAGRDTQYF	TGTGCCAGCGCCTGGGCGGGGAGAGATACGCAGTATTTT
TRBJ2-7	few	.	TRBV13	CASSLGGFEQYF	TGTGCCAGCAGCTTAGGCGGGTTCGAGCAGTACTTC
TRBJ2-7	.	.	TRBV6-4	CASRSGTAPREQYF	TGTGCCAGCAGAAGCGGGACAGCGCCCCGCGAGCAGTACTTC
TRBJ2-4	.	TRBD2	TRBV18	CASSPTSGIKNIQYF	TGTGCCAGCTCACCGACTAGCGGGATCAAAAACATTCAGTACTTC
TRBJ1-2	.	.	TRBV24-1	CATSEVGAYGYTF	TGTGCCACCAGTGAGGTGGGAGCGTATGGCTACACCTTC
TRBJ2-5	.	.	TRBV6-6	CASSYFGTPQETQYF	TGTGCCAGCAGTTACTTTGGGACACCCCAAGAGACCCAGTACTTC
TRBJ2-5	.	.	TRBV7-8	CASSTSDRPRQETQYF	TGTGCCAGCAGCACCTCGGACCGCCCCCGGCAAGAGACCCAGTACTTC
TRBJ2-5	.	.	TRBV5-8	CASSRTGFSVGETQYF	TGTGCCAGCAGCCGGACTGGGTTCTCGGTTGGGGAGACCCAGTACTTC
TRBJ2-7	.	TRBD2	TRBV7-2	CASSLFLAAEQYF	TGTGCCAGCAGCTTATTCCTAGCGGCCGAGCAGTACTTC
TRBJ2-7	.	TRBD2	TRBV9	CASSVETSGSYEQYF	TGTGCCAGCAGCGTAGAGACTAGCGGGTCCTACGAGCAGTACTTC
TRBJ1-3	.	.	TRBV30	CAWSVGGLNTIYF	TGTGCCTGGAGTGTAGGAGGGTTAAACACCATATATTTT
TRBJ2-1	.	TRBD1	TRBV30	CAWRRTGTYNEQFF	TGTGCCTGGAGAAGGACAGGGACATACAATGAGCAGTTCTTC
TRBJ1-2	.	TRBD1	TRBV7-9	CASSFDRGSGYTF	TGTGCCAGCAGCTTTGACAGGGGCAGTGGCTACACCTTC
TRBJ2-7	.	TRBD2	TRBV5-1	CASSQTSAEQYF	TGCGCCAGCAGCCAAACTAGCGCCGAGCAGTACTTC
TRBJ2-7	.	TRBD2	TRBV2	CASSENFGTSGLPYEQYF	TGTGCCAGCAGTGAAAATTTTGGGACTAGCGGTCTCCCCTACGAGCAGTACTTC
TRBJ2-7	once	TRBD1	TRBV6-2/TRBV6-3	CASSWGQGAREQYF	TGTGCCAGCAGTTGGGGACAGGGGGCTCGGGAGCAGTACTTC
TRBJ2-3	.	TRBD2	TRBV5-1	CASSSGTSPSDTQYF	TGCGCCAGCAGCTCCGGGACTAGCCCATCAGATACGCAGTATTTT
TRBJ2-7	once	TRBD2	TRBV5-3	CARSFGGRSSYEQYF	TGTGCCAGAAGCTTCGGGGGGAGGTCCTCCTACGAGCAGTACTTC
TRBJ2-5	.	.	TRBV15	CATSRDRGTQETQYF	TGTGCCACCAGCAGAGATCGGGGAACCCAAGAGACCCAGTACTTC
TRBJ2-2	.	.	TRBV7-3	CASSLSGGRSGELFF	TGTGCCAGCAGCTTATCTGGGGGGCGCAGCGGGGAGCTGTTTTTT
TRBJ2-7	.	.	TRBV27	CASRSAFRGSYEQYF	TGTGCCAGCCGAAGTGCTTTTCGGGGCTCCTACGAGCAGTACTTC
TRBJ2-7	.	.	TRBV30	CASAQGKGYEQYF	TGTGCCTCCGCCCAGGGTAAAGGTTATGAGCAGTACTTC
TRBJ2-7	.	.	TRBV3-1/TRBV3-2	CASSQDYGGGSYEQYF	TGTGCCAGCAGCCAAGATTACGGGGGAGGCTCCTACGAGCAGTACTTC
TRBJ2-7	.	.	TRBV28	CASTGDIRREQYF	TGTGCCAGCACAGGTGACATACGGCGCGAGCAGTACTTC
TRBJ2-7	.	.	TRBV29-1	CSVSDSGGYEQYF	TGCAGCGTCTCGGACTCCGGAGGGTACGAGCAGTACTTC
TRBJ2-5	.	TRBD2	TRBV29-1	CSAGGGRTETQYF	TGCAGCGCCGGCGGGGGGCGAACGGAGACCCAGTACTTC
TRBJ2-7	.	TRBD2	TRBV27	CASRLAGPPSYEQYF	TGTGCCAGCAGATTAGCGGGCCCCCCCTCCTACGAGCAGTACTTC
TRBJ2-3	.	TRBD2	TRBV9	CASSVGALAGATDTQYF	TGTGCCAGCAGCGTAGGGGCTCTAGCGGGAGCTACAGATACGCAGTATTTT
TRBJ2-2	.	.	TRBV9	CASSVDGNTGELFF	TGTGCCAGCAGCGTAGACGGAAACACCGGGGAGCTGTTTTTT
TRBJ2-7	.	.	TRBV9	CASSVGVTSYEQYF	TGTGCCAGCAGCGTCGGAGTTACCTCCTACGAGCAGTACTTC
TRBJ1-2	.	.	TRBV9	CASSVARTPDLYGYTF	TGTGCCAGCAGCGTAGCGAGGACGCCAGACCTCTATGGCTACACCTTC
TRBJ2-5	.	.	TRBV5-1	CASSLSLILETQYF	TGCGCCAGCAGCTTGAGTCTGATTTTGGAGACCCAGTACTTC
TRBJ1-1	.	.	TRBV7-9	CASSSLGRWNSEAFF	TGTGCCAGCAGCTCCTTGGGACGGTGGAACAGTGAAGCTTTCTTT
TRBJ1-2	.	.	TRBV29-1	CSVVQGFYGYTF	TGCAGCGTTGTCCAGGGCTTCTATGGCTACACCTTC
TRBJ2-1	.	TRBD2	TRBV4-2	CASSQDYPSWTSGAANEQFF	TGTGCCAGCAGCCAAGATTATCCTTCTTGGACTAGCGGAGCAGCCAATGAGCAGTTCTTC
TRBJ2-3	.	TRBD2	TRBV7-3	CASRLAGDTDTQYF	TGTGCCAGCAGATTAGCGGGGGACACAGATACGCAGTATTTT
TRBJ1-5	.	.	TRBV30	CAWSVPGGSQPQHF	TGTGCCTGGAGTGTACCCGGGGGGAGCCAGCCCCAGCATTTT
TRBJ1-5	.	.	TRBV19	CASSYPSMVAQPQHF	TGTGCCAGTAGCTACCCTTCGATGGTTGCTCAGCCCCAGCATTTT
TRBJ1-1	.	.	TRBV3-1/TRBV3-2	CASSLKGNTEAFF	TGTGCCAGCAGCCTGAAGGGTAACACTGAAGCTTTCTTT
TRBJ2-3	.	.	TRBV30	CAWSSKDRASTDTQYF	TGTGCCTGGTCTTCTAAGGACAGAGCTAGCACAGATACGCAGTATTTT
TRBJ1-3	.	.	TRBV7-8	CASSLARSGNTIYF	TGTGCCAGCAGCTTAGCACGCTCTGGAAACACCATATATTTT
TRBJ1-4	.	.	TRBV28	CASTPPAPNLNEKLFF	TGTGCCAGCACCCCGCCGGCACCGAACCTCAATGAAAAACTGTTTTTT
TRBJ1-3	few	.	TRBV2	CASKVGVANSGNTIYF	TGTGCCAGCAAGGTGGGAGTAGCTAACTCTGGAAACACCATATATTTT
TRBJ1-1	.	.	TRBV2	CASSGPTGLMNTEAFF	TGTGCCAGCAGTGGTCCGACAGGACTCATGAACACTGAAGCTTTCTTT
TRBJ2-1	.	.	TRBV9	CASSKDPPSYNEQFF	TGTGCCAGCAGCAAGGATCCGCCCTCCTACAATGAGCAGTTCTTC
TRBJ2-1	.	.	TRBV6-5	CASSYRVKYNEQFF	TGTGCCAGCAGTTACAGGGTGAAGTACAATGAGCAGTTCTTC
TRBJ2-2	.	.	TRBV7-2	CASSLYVAGPRMNTGELFF	TGTGCCAGCAGCTTATACGTGGCGGGACCCCGGATGAACACCGGGGAGCTGTTTTTT
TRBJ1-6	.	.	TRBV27	CASSFGDTNSPLHF	TGTGCCAGCAGTTTCGGGGACACCAATTCACCCCTCCACTTT
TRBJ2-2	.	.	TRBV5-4	CASSWDRSGELFF	TGTGCCAGCAGCTGGGACCGCTCCGGGGAGCTGTTTTTT
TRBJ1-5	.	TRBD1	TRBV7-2	CASSLTGARDQPQHF	TGTGCCAGCAGCTTGACAGGGGCCAGGGATCAGCCCCAGCATTTT
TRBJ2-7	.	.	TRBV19	CASGESYEQYF	TGTGCCAGTGGGGAATCCTACGAGCAGTACTTC
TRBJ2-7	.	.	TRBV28	CAIQKTEAPYEQYF	TGTGCGATTCAGAAAACGGAAGCACCCTACGAGCAGTACTTC